The next 24 T cell receptor beta chains were all read from a single sample in a study of blood T cells in healthy people across ages. The second PCR ran about 6 to 11 cycles with a sample-barcoded 5' primer and J-beta primers. TCRdb re-called the 5' RACE reads through MiXCR, storing one row per CDR3 protein. The sample records about 670,000 distinct CDR3 sequences, under 65% being singletons. Sample: blood. These receptors were collected from a woman over 75 in good health.

The V gene is TRBV12-3 or TRBV12-4, the J gene TRBJ1-5; unclear D gene. Trimming removed 0 bases from V and 0 bases from J, with 9 bases in between. This CDR3 spans 16 amino acids. The CDR3 sequence is CASSLATRSSNQPQHF. The CDR3 DNA sequence: TGTGCCAGCAGTTTAGCGACACGGAGTAGCAATCAGCCCCAGCATTTT.

The sample holds one count of this clonotype. The gene calls are TRBV12-3 or TRBV12-4 and TRBJ2-2; D gene unclear. Trimming stripped 7 bases from V and 5 bases from J, with 17 bases between. The CDR3 has 15 amino acids. The CDR3 is CASTPSQEKTGELFF. CDR3 DNA sequence: TGTGCCAGCACCCCATCTCAGGAGAAAACCGGGGAGCTGTTTTTT.

Comment on this clonotype: A read error may account for a junction end that differs from germline. V gene TRBV9 combines with J gene TRBJ2-3; D gene unclear. The germline V gene encodes CDR1 SGDLS and CDR2 YYNGEE. The length of the CDR3 is 13 residues. In DNA form, the CDR3 reads TGTGCCAGCAACGTAGAAGACTCCAGTTTTCGGTATTTT. Protein sequence: CASNVEDSSFRYF.

This chain connects TRBV6-4 to TRBJ2-7; the D gene could be TRBD1 or TRBD2 (7 bases each). V was cut by 1 base and J by 10 bases, with 29 bases left in between. The CDR3 is 18 residues long. CDR1 MRHNA and CDR2 SNTAGT come from the germline V gene. The CDR3 nucleotides read TGTGCCAGCAGTGACTTAGGGAGGGACAGTCCCGCAATGGAGATTCAGTACTTC. Translation: CASSDLGRDSPAMEIQYF.

V is TRBV11-2 and J is TRBJ1-2; tentatively, D is TRBD1 (5 bases). The CDR3 loop spans 15 amino acids. V lost 5 bases, J lost 1 base, and 14 bases lay in between. In germline, CDR1 is SGHAT, CDR2 FQNNGV. The CDR3 DNA sequence: TGTGCCAGCAGCCCGGGACTGAAGGATAACTATGGCTACACCTTC. Its protein product is CASSPGLKDNYGYTF.

The chain combines TRBV11-2 with TRBJ2-7; D gene ambiguous. The V and J ends lost 1 base and 0 bases respectively, with 10 bases between them. The germline V gene has CDR1 SGHAT and CDR2 FQNNGV. This CDR3 has 15 amino acids. CDR3 nucleotides: TGTGCCAGCAGCTTAGCACGGCTCTCCTCCTACGAGCAGTACTTC. Translating gives CASSLARLSSYEQYF.

The V call is TRBV7-2, the J call TRBJ1-4; D gene ambiguous. CDR3 size: 14 residues. CDR1 SGHTA and CDR2 FQGNSA come from the germline V gene. Trimming left V 2 bases short and J 8 bases short, with 12 bases between. The CDR3 protein is CASSLNSGPEKLFF. The CDR3 coding sequence is TGTGCCAGCAGCTTAAACAGCGGGCCGGAAAAACTGTTTTTT. Supplemented by reference TRBV7-2 and TRBJ1-4, the full variable domain reads GAGVSQSPSNKVTEKGKDVELRCDPISGHTALYWYRQSLGQGLEFLIYFQGNSAPDKSGLPSDRFSAERTGGSVSTLTIQRTQQEDSAVYLCASSLNSGPEKLFFGSGTQLSVL.

The chain combines TRBV3-1 with TRBJ2-3; D not certain. The germline V and J ends were trimmed by 0 bases and 0 bases, with 10 bases remaining between them. This CDR3 has 16 amino acids. From germline, CDR1 is LGHDT and CDR2 YNNKEL (reference sequence). This CDR3 is CASSQDRLFSTDTQYF. The CDR3 nucleotides read TGTGCCAGCAGCCAAGATCGCCTTTTTAGCACAGATACGCAGTATTTT.

The genes are TRBV20-1 and TRBJ2-3; TRBD2 is a possible D gene (6 bases). The CDR3 has 19 residues. Germline CDR1 reads DFQATT; CDR2 reads SNEGSKA (reference sequence). The germline V and J ends were trimmed by 5 bases and 5 bases, with 32 bases remaining between them. Here the CDR3 reads CSAPPRDFGVSGWKDTQYF. Here the CDR3 DNA reads TGCAGTGCTCCCCCCCGGGACTTTGGTGTTTCGGGATGGAAAGATACGCAGTATTTT.

This clonotype appeared many times. This chain uses TRBV7-2 with TRBJ2-3, with TRBD2 as a possible D gene (5 bases). Between the trimmed V and J ends, which lost 4 bases and 4 bases, there was a span of 12 bases. CDR1 and CDR2 from the germline V gene are SGHTA and FQGNSA. There are 14 residues in the CDR3. The chain's CDR3 is CASSSGVIPDTQYF. The CDR3 DNA sequence: TGTGCCAGCAGCTCCGGGGTGATCCCAGATACGCAGTATTTT.

Turning to this clonotype: A much larger clone is a single base away; this may be a read error. The rearrangement joins TRBV12-3 or TRBV12-4 to TRBJ2-3; 8 bases line up with TRBD2. There are 15 residues in the CDR3. The CDR3 loop is CASSRPGGRADTEYF. CDR3 bases: TGTGCCAGCAGCCGTCCGGGGGGGCGGGCAGATACGGAGTATTTT.

The V call is TRBV2, the J call TRBJ2-1, with D perhaps matching TRBD1 (6 bases). CDR3 length equals 15 residues. CDR1 is SNHLY, CDR2 FYNNEI, per germline. V lost 4 bases, J lost 6 bases, and 16 bases lay in between. CDR3 bases: TGTGCCAGCAGTGTACGTGACAGGACATTCAATGAGCAGTTCTTC. It specifies CASSVRDRTFNEQFF. Complete variable domain (other parts from reference TRBV2 and TRBJ2-1): EPEVTQTPSHQVTQMGQEVILRCVPISNHLYFYWYRQILGQKVEFLVSFYNNEISEKSEIFDDQFSVERPDGSNFTLKIRSTKLEDSAMYFCASSVRDRTFNEQFFGPGTRLTVL.

This clonotype was observed many times. The rearrangement links TRBV7-8 to TRBJ2-3; a weak D match, TRBD1 (5 bases). This CDR3 has 16 amino acids. The germline gives CDR1 SGHVS, CDR2 FQNEAQ. Trimming removed 3 bases from V and 2 bases from J, with 15 bases in between. In nucleotides, the CDR3 is TGTGCCAGCAGCTTCAGGACACGCCAGGACACAGATACGCAGTATTTT. Its protein product is CASSFRTRQDTDTQYF.

This clonotype was observed a few times. The V and J genes are TRBV13 and TRBJ2-3; D might be TRBD1 (6 bases). CDR1 PRHDT and CDR2 FYEKMQ come from the germline V gene (reference sequence). The CDR3 consists of 14 residues. V dropped 2 bases and J dropped 6 bases, with 12 bases sitting between them. The CDR3 is CASSLKQGVDTQYF. The CDR3, as DNA: TGTGCCAGCAGCTTAAAACAGGGCGTGGATACGCAGTATTTT.

This clonotype was seen repeatedly, ten times or more. The rearrangement links TRBV5-1 to TRBJ2-7; possibly TRBD1 for D (6 bases). The J call may not be correct, given that the DNA end is closer to TRBJ2-5. CDR1 and CDR2 from the germline V gene are SGHRS and YFSETQ. This CDR3 comprises 15 residues. The DNA for the CDR3 is TGCGCCAGCAGCTCCCTGACAGGCCTTCCCGGGACCCAGTACTTC. Its protein is CASSSLTGLPGTQYF.

Concerning this clonotype: One base away lies a much larger clone, so this may be a sequencing read error. The chain joins TRBV12-3 or TRBV12-4 to TRBJ2-1; D possibly corresponds to TRBD2 (5 bases). Trimming removed 6 bases at V and 5 bases at J, with 14 bases between. This CDR3 has 14 amino acids. The CDR3 sequence is CASSEGGRNNEQFF. CDR3 DNA sequence: TGTGCCAGCAGCGAAGGAGGCAGAAACAATGAGCAGTTCTTC.

The chain recombines TRBV28 with TRBJ1-5; 10 positions agree with TRBD1. CDR3 length equals 15 residues. With V trimmed by 11 bases and J by 4 bases, 11 bases remained unmatched. Looked up from germline, CDR1 is MDHEN and CDR2 is SYDVKM. CDR3 sequence (DNA): TGTGCCGGCACGCGGACAGGGGGAACAAATCAGCCCCAGCATTTT. Residues: CAGTRTGGTNQPQHF.

The chain combines TRBV7-2 with TRBJ2-5; 11 bases map to TRBD2. Germline CDR1 and CDR2: SGHTA and FQGNSA. V lost 6 bases to trimming and J lost 2 bases; unmatched junction nucleotides: 14. The length of the CDR3 is 18 residues. CDR3 nucleotides: TGTGCCAGCAGTTTTGGGGGTAGACTAGCGGGGTCACAAGAGACCCAGTACTTC. Translated: CASSFGGRLAGSQETQYF.

This chain connects TRBV4-1 to TRBJ2-3, with 7 bases that match TRBD2. The CDR3 covers 13 residues. Germline V gene sequence: CDR1 MGHRA, CDR2 YSYEKL. V lost 1 base and J lost 5; bases outside the gene matches: 0. CDR3 sequence: CASSQAGGDTQYF. Written as DNA, the CDR3 is TGCGCCAGCAGCCAAGCGGGAGGAGATACGCAGTATTTT.

Comments on this clonotype: This may be a read error, as it is one base from a much larger clone. The rearrangement joins TRBV6-2 or TRBV6-3 to TRBJ2-7, with TRBD2 identical over 8 bases. J gave up 4 bases and V 7 bases, and 12 bases lay outside the gene matches. Germline V gives CDR1 MNHEY, CDR2 SVGEGT. The CDR3 is made up of 15 amino acids. The CDR3 loop reads CASTAPGLVGYEQYF. CDR3 coding DNA: TGTGCCAGCACCGCACCGGGACTAGTGGGATACGAGCAGTACTTC.

CDR3 in amino acids: CASSLLGGRPGQFF. The CDR3 DNA reads TGTGCCAGCAGCCTGCTAGGAGGGCGACCTGGGCAGTTCTTC. The V call is TRBV7-9, the J call TRBJ2-1; D is perhaps TRBD2 (6 bases). V was clipped by 5 bases and J by 12 bases, with 20 bases between them. Germline assignment: CDR1 SEHNR and CDR2 FQNEAQ (reference sequence). The CDR3 totals 14 residues.

A note on this clonotype: A junction end diverges from the germline sequence, so it may reflect a read error. This sequence joins TRBV24-1 and TRBJ1-2, with 7 bases lining up with TRBD1. CDR3 size: 14 residues. The germline V gene encodes CDR1 KGHDR and CDR2 SFDVKD. CDR3 in amino acids: CATSDPGQFCGYTF. CDR3 in DNA: TGTGCCACCAGTGATCCGGGACAGTTCTGTGGCTACACTTTC.

Only one count was recorded for this clonotype. The chain recombines TRBV5-1 with TRBJ1-6; 8 bases are shared with TRBD1. From germline, CDR1 is SGHRS and CDR2 YFSETQ. This CDR3 is built from 14 residues. Losses at the gene ends were 4 bases for V and 7 bases for J; bases not matched to a gene: 4. The CDR3 spells CASSRGQENSPLHF. The CDR3 bases are TGCGCCAGCAGCCGGGGACAGGAGAATTCACCCCTCCACTTT.

In its sample, this clonotype was seen a few times. Possible read error: a much larger clone is one base away. The chain employs TRBV12-3 or TRBV12-4 and TRBJ2-5, with 9 bases fitting TRBD1. This CDR3 has 13 amino acids. The trim removed 10 bases at V and 11 bases at J, leaving 14 bases unmatched. CDR3 loop: CAIKGQGYNEQYF. The CDR3 DNA sequence: TGTGCCATCAAGGGACAGGGTTACAATGAGCAGTACTTC.